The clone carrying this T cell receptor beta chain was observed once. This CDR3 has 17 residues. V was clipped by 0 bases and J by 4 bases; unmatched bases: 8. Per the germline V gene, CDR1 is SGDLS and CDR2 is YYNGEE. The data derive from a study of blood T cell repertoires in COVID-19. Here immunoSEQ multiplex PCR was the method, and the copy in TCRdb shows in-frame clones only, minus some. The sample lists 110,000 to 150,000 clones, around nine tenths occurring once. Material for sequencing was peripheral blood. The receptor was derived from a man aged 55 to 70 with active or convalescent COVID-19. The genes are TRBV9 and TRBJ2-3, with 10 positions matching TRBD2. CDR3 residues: CASSVGKRGGEADTQYF. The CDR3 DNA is TGTGCCAGCAGCGTAGGTAAGCGGGGGGGCGAGGCAGATACGCAGTATTTT.